This T cell receptor beta chain was captured by sequencing in a study of blood T cell repertoires in COVID-19. Per the authors' pipeline: Reference gene primer amplification yielded estimated nucleated cell counts. This table comes from immunoSEQ multiplex PCR, and its TCRdb copy is limited to in-frame clones, with some not included. Clonal size and the V and J genes are those of that table, whereas D and trimming came from the DNA. The sample contains some 490,000 clones, about 85% of which appear only once. Individuals drawn from around 25 US areas were about 18 to 95 years old. Deletions cut 0 bases from V and 4 bases from J, with 11 bases between. Germline V lookup: CDR1 SGDLS, CDR2 YYNGEE. There are 15 residues in the CDR3.

This TCR came from a woman aged 55-69 years who had recovered from COVID-19. The chain links TRBV9 to TRBJ2-1; D might be TRBD2 (5 bases). Source material: PBMCs or T cells enriched from blood (not recorded which). In nucleotides, the CDR3 is TGTGCCAGCAGCGTAGTTACCGGGGTTTACAATGAGCAGTTCTTC. It codes for CASSVVTGVYNEQFF. Drawing the rest from reference TRBV9 and TRBJ2-1, the complete variable domain is DSGVTQTPKHLITATGQRVTLRCSPRSGDLSVYWYQQSLDQGLQFLIQYYNGEERAKGNILERFSAQQFPDLHSELNLSSLELGDSALYFCASSVVTGVYNEQFFGPGTRLTVL.